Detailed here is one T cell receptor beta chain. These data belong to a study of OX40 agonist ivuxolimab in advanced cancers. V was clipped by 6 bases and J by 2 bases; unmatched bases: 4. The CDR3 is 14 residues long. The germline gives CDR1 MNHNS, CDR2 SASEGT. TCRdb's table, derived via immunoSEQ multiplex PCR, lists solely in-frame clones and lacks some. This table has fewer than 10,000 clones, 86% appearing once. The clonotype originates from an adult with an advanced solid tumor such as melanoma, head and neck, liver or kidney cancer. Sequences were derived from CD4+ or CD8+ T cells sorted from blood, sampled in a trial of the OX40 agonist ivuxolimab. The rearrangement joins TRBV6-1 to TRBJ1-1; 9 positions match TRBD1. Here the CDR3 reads CASSPTGGNTEAFF. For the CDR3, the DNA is TGTGCCAGCAGCCCCACAGGGGGCAACACTGAAGCTTTCTTT.